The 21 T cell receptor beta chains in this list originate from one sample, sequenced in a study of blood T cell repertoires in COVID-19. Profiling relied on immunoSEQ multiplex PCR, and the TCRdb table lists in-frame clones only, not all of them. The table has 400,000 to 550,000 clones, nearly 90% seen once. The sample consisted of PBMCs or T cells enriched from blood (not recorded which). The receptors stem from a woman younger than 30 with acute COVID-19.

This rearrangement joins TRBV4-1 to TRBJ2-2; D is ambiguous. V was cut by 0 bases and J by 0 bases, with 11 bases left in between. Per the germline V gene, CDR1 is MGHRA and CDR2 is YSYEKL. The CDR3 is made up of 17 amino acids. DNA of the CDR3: TGCGCCAGCAGCCAAGAAGGAAGGAGATCGAACACCGGGGAGCTGTTTTTT. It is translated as CASSQEGRRSNTGELFF.

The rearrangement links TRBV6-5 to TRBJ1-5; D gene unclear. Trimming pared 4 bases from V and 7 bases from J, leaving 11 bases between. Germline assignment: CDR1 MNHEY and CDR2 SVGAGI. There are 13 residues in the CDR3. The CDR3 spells CASSSLGEQPQHF. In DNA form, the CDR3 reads TGTGCCAGCAGTTCGCTGGGAGAACAGCCCCAGCATTTT.

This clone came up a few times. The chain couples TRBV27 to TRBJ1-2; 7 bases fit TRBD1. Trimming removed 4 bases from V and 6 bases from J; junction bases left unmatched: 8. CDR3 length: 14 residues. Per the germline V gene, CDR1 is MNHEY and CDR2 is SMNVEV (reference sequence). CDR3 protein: CASSSLGGQNGYTF. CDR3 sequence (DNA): TGTGCCAGCAGTTCTCTGGGGGGACAGAATGGCTACACCTTC.

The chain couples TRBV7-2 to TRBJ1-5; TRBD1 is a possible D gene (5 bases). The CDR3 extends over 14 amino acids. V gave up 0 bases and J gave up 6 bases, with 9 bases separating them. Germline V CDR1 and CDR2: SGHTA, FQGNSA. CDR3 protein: CASSLAQGVQPQHF. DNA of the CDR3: TGTGCCAGCAGCTTAGCACAAGGGGTTCAGCCCCAGCATTTT. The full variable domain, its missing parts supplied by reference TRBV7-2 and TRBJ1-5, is GAGVSQSPSNKVTEKGKDVELRCDPISGHTALYWYRQSLGQGLEFLIYFQGNSAPDKSGLPSDRFSAERTGGSVSTLTIQRTQQEDSAVYLCASSLAQGVQPQHFGDGTRLSIL.

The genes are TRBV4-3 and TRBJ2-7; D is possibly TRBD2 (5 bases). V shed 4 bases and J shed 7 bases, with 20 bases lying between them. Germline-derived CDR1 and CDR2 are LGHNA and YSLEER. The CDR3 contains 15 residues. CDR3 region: CASSPSTGSGLEQYF. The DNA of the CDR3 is TGCGCCAGCAGCCCCTCTACGGGGTCGGGCCTTGAGCAGTACTTC.

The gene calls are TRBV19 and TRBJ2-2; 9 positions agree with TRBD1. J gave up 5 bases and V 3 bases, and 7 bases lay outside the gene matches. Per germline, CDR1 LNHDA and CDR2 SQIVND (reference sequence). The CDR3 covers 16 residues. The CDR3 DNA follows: TGTGCCAGTAGTATTCAACCGGGACAGGGAACCGGGGAGCTGTTTTTT. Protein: CASSIQPGQGTGELFF.

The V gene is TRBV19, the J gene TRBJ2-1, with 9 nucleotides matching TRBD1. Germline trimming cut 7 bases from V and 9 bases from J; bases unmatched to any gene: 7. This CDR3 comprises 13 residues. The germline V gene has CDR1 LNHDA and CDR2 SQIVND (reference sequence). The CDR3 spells CASIGQGLGEQFF. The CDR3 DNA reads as TGTGCCAGTATCGGACAGGGGTTAGGTGAGCAGTTCTTC.

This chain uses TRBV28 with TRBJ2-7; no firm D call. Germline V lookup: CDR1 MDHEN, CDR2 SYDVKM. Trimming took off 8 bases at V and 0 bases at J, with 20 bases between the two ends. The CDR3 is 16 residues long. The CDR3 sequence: CASQYGGGASSYEQYF. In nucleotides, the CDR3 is TGTGCCAGCCAATATGGCGGCGGCGCCAGCTCCTACGAGCAGTACTTC.

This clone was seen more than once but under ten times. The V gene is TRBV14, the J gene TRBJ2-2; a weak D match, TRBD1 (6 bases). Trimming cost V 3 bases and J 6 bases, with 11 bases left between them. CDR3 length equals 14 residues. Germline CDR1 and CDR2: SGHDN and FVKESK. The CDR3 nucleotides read TGTGCCAGCAGCCAGTCCAGGGGTGCCGGGGAGCTGTTTTTT. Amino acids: CASSQSRGAGELFF.

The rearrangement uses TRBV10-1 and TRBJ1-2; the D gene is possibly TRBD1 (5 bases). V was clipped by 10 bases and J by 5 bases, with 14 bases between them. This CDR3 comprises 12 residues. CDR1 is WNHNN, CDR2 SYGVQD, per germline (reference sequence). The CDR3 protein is CATPDRIYGYTF. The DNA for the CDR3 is TGCGCCACCCCCGACAGAATTTATGGCTACACCTTC.

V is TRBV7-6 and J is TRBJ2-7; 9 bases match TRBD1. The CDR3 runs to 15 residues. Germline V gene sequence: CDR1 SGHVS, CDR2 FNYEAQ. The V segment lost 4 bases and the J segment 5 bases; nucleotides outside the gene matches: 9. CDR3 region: CASSSSGTGFNEQYF. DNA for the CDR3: TGTGCCAGCAGCTCCTCCGGGACAGGGTTTAACGAGCAGTACTTC.

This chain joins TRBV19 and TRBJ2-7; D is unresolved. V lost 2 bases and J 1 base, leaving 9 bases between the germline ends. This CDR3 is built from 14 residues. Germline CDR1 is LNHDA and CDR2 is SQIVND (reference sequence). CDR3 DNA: TGTGCCAGTAGTATATCGCCAGGTTCCTACGAGCAGTACTTC. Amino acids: CASSISPGSYEQYF. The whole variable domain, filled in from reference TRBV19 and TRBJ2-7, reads DGGITQSPKYLFRKEGQNVTLSCEQNLNHDAMYWYRQDPGQGLRLIYYSQIVNDFQKGDIAEGYSVSREKKESFPLTVTSAQKNPTAFYLCASSISPGSYEQYFGPGTRLTVT.

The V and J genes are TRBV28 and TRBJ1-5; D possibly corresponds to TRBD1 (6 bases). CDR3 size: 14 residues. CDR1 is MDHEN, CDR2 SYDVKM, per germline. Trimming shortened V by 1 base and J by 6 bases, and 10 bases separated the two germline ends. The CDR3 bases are TGTGCCAGCAGTTTATACACAGGGAGTCAGCCCCAGCATTTT. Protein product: CASSLYTGSQPQHF.

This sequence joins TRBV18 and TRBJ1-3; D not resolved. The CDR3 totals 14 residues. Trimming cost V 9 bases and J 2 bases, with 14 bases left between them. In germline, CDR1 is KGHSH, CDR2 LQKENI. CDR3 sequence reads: CASHVGQAGNTIYF. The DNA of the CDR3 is TGTGCCAGTCACGTGGGCCAGGCTGGAAACACCATATATTTT.

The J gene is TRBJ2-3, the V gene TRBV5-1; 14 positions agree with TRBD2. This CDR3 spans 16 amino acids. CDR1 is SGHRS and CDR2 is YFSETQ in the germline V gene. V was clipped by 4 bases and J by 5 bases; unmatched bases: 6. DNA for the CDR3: TGCGCCAGCAGCACCGGACTAGCGGGAGGACAAGATACGCAGTATTTT. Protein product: CASSTGLAGGQDTQYF.

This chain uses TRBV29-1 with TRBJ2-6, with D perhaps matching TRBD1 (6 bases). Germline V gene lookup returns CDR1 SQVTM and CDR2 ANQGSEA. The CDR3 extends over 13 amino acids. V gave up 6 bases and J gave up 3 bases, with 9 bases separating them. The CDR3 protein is CSVQGFGANVLTF. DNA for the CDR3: TGCAGCGTGCAGGGGTTTGGGGCCAACGTCCTGACTTTC.

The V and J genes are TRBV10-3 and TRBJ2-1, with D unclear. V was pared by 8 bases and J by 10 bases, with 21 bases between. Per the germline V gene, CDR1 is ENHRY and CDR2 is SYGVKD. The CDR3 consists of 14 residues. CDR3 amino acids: CAIAGRMYEQEQFF. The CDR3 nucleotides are TGTGCCATCGCTGGGCGTATGTACGAACAAGAGCAGTTCTTC.

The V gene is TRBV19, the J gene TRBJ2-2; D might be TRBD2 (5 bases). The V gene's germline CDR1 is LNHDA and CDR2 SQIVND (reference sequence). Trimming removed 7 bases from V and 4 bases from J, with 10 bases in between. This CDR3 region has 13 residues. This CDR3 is CASTEGVTGELFF. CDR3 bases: TGTGCCAGTACCGAGGGCGTCACCGGGGAGCTGTTTTTT. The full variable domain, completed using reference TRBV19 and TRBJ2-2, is DGGITQSPKYLFRKEGQNVTLSCEQNLNHDAMYWYRQDPGQGLRLIYYSQIVNDFQKGDIAEGYSVSREKKESFPLTVTSAQKNPTAFYLCASTEGVTGELFFGEGSRLTVL.

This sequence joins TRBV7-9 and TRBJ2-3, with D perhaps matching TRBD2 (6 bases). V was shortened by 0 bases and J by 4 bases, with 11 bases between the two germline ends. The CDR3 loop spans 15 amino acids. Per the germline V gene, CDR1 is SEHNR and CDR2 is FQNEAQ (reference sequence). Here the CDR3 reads CASSLAGGQADTQYF. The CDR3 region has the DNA TGTGCCAGCAGCTTAGCGGGAGGTCAGGCAGATACGCAGTATTTT.

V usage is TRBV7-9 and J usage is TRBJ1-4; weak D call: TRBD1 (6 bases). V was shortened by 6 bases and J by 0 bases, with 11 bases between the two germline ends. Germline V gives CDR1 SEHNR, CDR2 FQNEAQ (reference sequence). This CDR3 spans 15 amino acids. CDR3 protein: CASRATGATNEKLFF. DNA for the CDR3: TGTGCCAGCAGGGCGACAGGTGCAACTAATGAAAAACTGTTTTTT.

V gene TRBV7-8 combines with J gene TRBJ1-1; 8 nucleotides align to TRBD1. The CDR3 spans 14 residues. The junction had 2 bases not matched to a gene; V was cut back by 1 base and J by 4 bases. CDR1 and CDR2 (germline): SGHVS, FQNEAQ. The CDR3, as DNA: TGTGCCAGCAGCTTAGGGACAGGGAGCACTGAAGCTTTCTTT. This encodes CASSLGTGSTEAFF.